This T cell receptor beta chain was sequenced for a study of shared clonotypes between healthy human individuals. This table comes from immunoSEQ multiplex PCR, and its TCRdb copy is limited to in-frame clones, with some not included. The table records about 320,000 clones, about nine tenths of them present only once. Findings of the study overall: Only blood underwent sampling, and tissue repertoires likely differ.

For this clone: What it recognizes is unknown.

Trimming removed 3 bases from V and 3 bases from J, with 23 bases in between. Germline CDR1 SQVTM, CDR2 ANQGSEA. The CDR3 contains 17 residues. This TCR was sampled from a man aged 18 to 35 in good health. This chain links TRBV29-1 with TRBJ2-5; the D call may be TRBD1 or TRBD2 (5 bases each). Sequencing used memory CD8+ T cells sorted from blood. The subset denotes: CD45RO+ cells pooled with CCR7-negative TemRA cells. Here the CDR3 DNA reads TGCAGCGTTGAGGGGGACCCAAAGAAGGCCCAAAAAGAGACCCAGTACTTC. It translates to CSVEGDPKKAQKETQYF.